The sequence of this TCR beta chain was determined in a study of T-cell memory formation after mild COVID-19. Study in general: Each donor largely had its own TCR clusters. Study conclusions and caveats: Day 15 to 85 contracting clones showed balanced CD4/CD8; day 15 to 37 expanders favored CD4+. SARS-CoV-2 specificity of second-wave clones peaking day 37 was unconfirmed. Mainly CM and EM harbored the contracting CD4+ clones; mainly EMRA harbored the CD8+ ones.

On this clonotype itself: Antigen specificity is unknown.

Trimming cost V 9 bases and J 6 bases; bases outside gene matches: 10. There are 15 residues in the CDR3. Germline CDR1 is LNHDA and CDR2 is SQIVND (reference sequence). MiXCR, applied by TCRdb to the 5' RACE reads, yields one record per CDR3 protein. The repertoire holds 350,000 to 450,000 distinct CDR3 sequences, around 28% seen once, with roughly 14% in the top ten. The V gene is TRBV19, the J gene TRBJ1-5; TRBD1 aligns across 11 bases. The receptor's source is an adult woman who had mild COVID-19 (a few samples of this study predate the infection). Cell type and time point are not known. The sample consisted of PBMCs or a T cell subset sorted from them (not recorded which). The CDR3 sequence is CASRSGDRGAQPQHF. The CDR3 bases are TGTGCCAGCCGTAGTGGGGACAGGGGGGCTCAGCCCCAGCATTTT.